Listed here is a single T cell receptor beta chain. The target antigen is unknown. This record belongs to a study of lymphopenia after photon versus proton radiotherapy. General observations from the study: Larger post-nadir TCR diversity loss correlated inversely with survival in deceased patients. After the lymphocyte nadir, photon-treated repertoires showed oligoclonal expansion, especially of CD8+ Temra cells. Better survival with proton therapy was suggested as possible, not demonstrated. Proton therapy kept repertoires fairly stable, unlike photons, which gained effector/memory cells.

Profiled with immunoSEQ multiplex PCR; TCRdb holds only in-frame clones, not every one. This sample has 50,000 to 65,000 clones; approximately 90% occur once, and the top ten carry about 13%. The CDR3 totals 15 residues. Trimming took 7 bases from V and 5 from J, leaving 21 bases between them. Germline CDR1 MNHNS, CDR2 SASEGT. This specimen was peripheral blood, taken from a patient treated with proton-based radiotherapy. This chain links TRBV6-1 with TRBJ2-7, with a weak D call TRBD2 (7 bases). The origin of this receptor is a man of 80 years or more with esophageal cancer. The CDR3 reads CASTKLVGGRNEQYF. Written as DNA, the CDR3 is TGTGCCAGCACCAAACTTGTGGGGGGGCGGAACGAGCAGTACTTC.